This passage covers 15 T cell receptor beta chains from one sample sequenced in a study of tumor-infiltrating lymphocytes in localized non-small cell lung cancer. TCRdb's table, derived via immunoSEQ multiplex PCR, lists solely in-frame clones and lacks some. The top ten hold under 7% of the sample, which has approximately 9,500 clones, about 71% seen once. The sample taken for sequencing was uninvolved lung tissue not adjacent to the tumor. The receptors come from a human donor with non-small cell lung cancer.

This clone was picked up one time. V usage is TRBV5-4 and J usage is TRBJ2-5; D tentatively fits TRBD1 or TRBD2 (5 bases each). Deletions cut 4 bases from V and 5 bases from J, with 9 bases between. The CDR3 contains 12 residues. Germline CDR1 and CDR2: SGHNT and YYREEE (reference sequence). The CDR3 DNA sequence: TGTGCCAGCAGCCTGGGGGTGGAGACCCAGTACTTC. It translates to CASSLGVETQYF.

The chain employs TRBV5-4 and TRBJ2-3, with 14 bases aligning to TRBD2. The CDR3 length is 19 residues. Germline-derived CDR1 and CDR2 are SGHNT and YYREEE (reference sequence). V lost 0 bases and J lost 4; bases outside the gene matches: 10. CDR3 sequence: CASSLGAGTSGSWADTQYF. The CDR3, as DNA: TGTGCCAGCAGCTTGGGGGCCGGGACTAGCGGGAGTTGGGCAGATACGCAGTATTTT.

The gene calls are TRBV29-1 and TRBJ2-5; 8 nucleotides match TRBD2. The CDR3 consists of 16 residues. J was trimmed by 1 base and V by 6 bases; bases with no gene match: 13. Germline V gene sequence: CDR1 SQVTM, CDR2 ANQGSEA. This CDR3 reads CSVGPQAGDFQETQYF. The CDR3, as DNA: TGCAGCGTCGGACCTCAAGCGGGGGACTTCCAAGAGACCCAGTACTTC.

V and J are TRBV28 and TRBJ2-3; no clear D gene. V lost 4 bases, J lost 0 bases, and 11 bases lay in between. The length of the CDR3 is 15 residues. Germline-derived CDR1 and CDR2 are MDHEN and SYDVKM. CDR3 region: CASSSPASSTDTQYF. The DNA for the CDR3 is TGTGCCAGCAGTTCCCCCGCATCTAGCACAGATACGCAGTATTTT. The variable domain in full, completed from reference TRBV28 and TRBJ2-3, reads DVKVTQSSRYLVKRTGEKVFLECVQDMDHENMFWYRQDPGLGLRLIYFSYDVKMKEKGDIPEGYSVSREKKERFSLILESASTNQTSMYLCASSSPASSTDTQYFGPGTRLTVL.

The V and J genes are TRBV28 and TRBJ2-7; 8 bases align to TRBD1. Germline CDR1 MDHEN, CDR2 SYDVKM. The junction had 8 bases not matched to a gene; V was cut back by 6 bases and J by 4 bases. The CDR3 sequence is 14 residues long. The CDR3 loop is CASSSTGDWYEQYF. The CDR3 DNA is TGTGCCAGCAGCTCGACAGGGGATTGGTACGAGCAGTACTTC. Combining the CDR3 with reference TRBV28 and TRBJ2-7 gives the whole variable domain DVKVTQSSRYLVKRTGEKVFLECVQDMDHENMFWYRQDPGLGLRLIYFSYDVKMKEKGDIPEGYSVSREKKERFSLILESASTNQTSMYLCASSSTGDWYEQYFGPGTRLTVT.

The chain combines TRBV19 with TRBJ2-3; D might be TRBD1 (5 bases). From germline, CDR1 is LNHDA and CDR2 SQIVND (reference sequence). V dropped 4 bases and J dropped 0 bases, with 8 bases sitting between them. The length of the CDR3 is 14 residues. CDR3 DNA sequence: TGTGCCAGTAGTACCCAGGGCAGCACAGATACGCAGTATTTT. It translates to CASSTQGSTDTQYF.

The V and J genes are TRBV5-6 and TRBJ2-3; no clear D gene. Trimming removed 5 bases from V and 1 base from J, with 11 bases in between. This CDR3 is built from 14 residues. CDR1 and CDR2 from the germline V gene are SGHDT and YYEEEE. The CDR3 region has the DNA TGTGCCAGCAGTCCCAGAGTGGGCACAGATACGCAGTATTTT. Translating gives CASSPRVGTDTQYF.

The DNA for the CDR3 is TGTGCCAGCAGCTTAGGGCTAGTAGTGAACAATGAGCAGTTCTTC. It yields the protein CASSLGLVVNNEQFF. The gene calls are TRBV7-2 and TRBJ2-1; no reliable D call. V was cut by 1 base and J by 5 bases, with 12 bases left in between. Germline CDR1 and CDR2: SGHTA and FQGNSA. The CDR3 has 15 amino acids.

V and J are TRBV5-4 and TRBJ2-7; tentatively, D is TRBD1 (5 bases). CDR1 and CDR2 from the germline V gene are SGHNT and YYREEE (reference sequence). Trimming shortened V by 4 bases and J by 3 bases, and 14 bases separated the two germline ends. The CDR3 length is 14 residues. In DNA, the CDR3 is TGTGCCAGCAGCGGGCAGGGCTCCCGCTACGAGCAGTACTTC. Translated, it gives CASSGQGSRYEQYF.

The V and J genes are TRBV4-1 and TRBJ1-1; D possibly corresponds to TRBD1 (5 bases). Germline CDR1 reads MGHRA; CDR2 reads YSYEKL. The CDR3 covers 16 residues. V shed 6 bases and J shed 0 bases, with 17 bases lying between them. The CDR3 DNA reads as TGCGCCAGCAGTCTTCCAAGTGGGGGGATGAACACTGAAGCTTTCTTT. This encodes CASSLPSGGMNTEAFF.

V usage is TRBV6-5 and J usage is TRBJ1-2; no reliable D call. V was pared by 5 bases and J by 5 bases, with 18 bases between. The CDR3 runs 15 residues. Germline V gene lookup returns CDR1 MNHEY and CDR2 SVGAGI. CDR3 amino acids: CASSVAGTARYGYTF. DNA for the CDR3: TGTGCCAGCAGTGTCGCCGGAACAGCCCGATATGGCTACACCTTC.

This clone was found a few times. The V call is TRBV9, the J call TRBJ2-3; D possibly uses TRBD1 or TRBD2 (5 bases each). The CDR3 length is 16 residues. Germline V lookup: CDR1 SGDLS, CDR2 YYNGEE. V gave up 4 bases and J gave up 1 base, with 16 bases separating them. Here the CDR3 reads CASSTRGDGRTDTQYF. The CDR3 bases are TGTGCCAGCAGCACCCGAGGGGATGGCCGCACAGATACGCAGTATTTT.

The chain combines TRBV2 with TRBJ1-2; D not resolved. Germline loops: CDR1 SNHLY, CDR2 FYNNEI. With 4 bases removed from V and 10 bases from J, the gap between germline ends came to 10 bases. CDR3 length equals 11 residues. The CDR3 here is CASSGPGPYTF. CDR3 sequence (DNA): TGTGCCAGCAGTGGCCCGGGCCCCTACACCTTC.

This sequence joins TRBV11-2 and TRBJ2-5; 7 bases fit TRBD1. The CDR3 runs to 15 residues. Losses at the gene ends were 5 bases for V and 0 bases for J; bases not matched to a gene: 6. In germline, CDR1 is SGHAT, CDR2 FQNNGV. The CDR3 coding sequence is TGTGCCAGCAGCCCGGGACAGACAAACCAAGAGACCCAGTACTTC. Encoded protein: CASSPGQTNQETQYF.

This clone was seen only a few times. The rearrangement links TRBV6-1 to TRBJ2-1; D not resolved. The CDR3 is 12 amino acids. V dropped 5 bases and J dropped 8 bases, with 10 bases sitting between them. The germline V gene has CDR1 MNHNS and CDR2 SASEGT. CDR3 in amino acids: CASSLRPDEQFF. CDR3 in DNA: TGTGCCAGCAGTCTGCGCCCGGATGAGCAGTTCTTC.